This entry lists 7 T cell receptor beta chains sequenced from one sample in a study of human T cells and chemical hapten exposure. The time point denotes: patch test 1, 2 weeks after DPC sensitization. Treatment specified: therapeutic diphenylcyclopropenone sensitization with weekly scalp DPC. TCRdb ran MiXCR on the RACE reads and lists one entry per CDR3 protein. The repertoire holds around 120,000 distinct CDR3 sequences, with approximately 14% as singletons. This specimen was whole blood, taken in connection with sensitization to the hapten diphenylcyclopropenone (DPC). The receptors were gathered from a man younger than 35 with alopecia areata. Some clones in this sample may be carry-over from other donors' samples.

This clonotype came up a few times. This sequence joins TRBV28 and TRBJ2-7; D is unclear. V lost 5 bases and J 0 bases, leaving 8 bases between the germline ends. Germline CDR1 reads MDHEN; CDR2 reads SYDVKM. The CDR3 length is 13 residues. The CDR3 DNA reads TGTGCCAGCAGTATGGACCGCTCCTACGAGCAGTACTTC. Its protein is CASSMDRSYEQYF.

This clonotype has a count of ten or more. The rearrangement uses TRBV7-9 and TRBJ2-5; D is ambiguous. Trimming pared 1 base from V and 5 bases from J, leaving 11 bases between. The length of the CDR3 is 14 residues. CDR1 and CDR2 from the germline V gene are SEHNR and FQNEAQ (reference sequence). DNA for the CDR3: TGTGCCAGCAGCTTAGAGTCTCGATGGGAGACCCAGTACTTC. Its protein product is CASSLESRWETQYF.

The genes are TRBV18 and TRBJ1-5, with D tentatively TRBD1 (5 bases). From germline, CDR1 is KGHSH and CDR2 LQKENI. The CDR3 is 11 amino acids. V dropped 6 bases and J dropped 8 bases, with 8 bases sitting between them. The CDR3 nucleotides are TGTGCCAGCTCCGCGGGGGAGCCCCAGCATTTT. Encoded protein: CASSAGEPQHF.

The chain combines TRBV20-1 with TRBJ1-1; D is perhaps TRBD1 (6 bases). The CDR3 loop spans 12 amino acids. Germline CDR1 and CDR2: DFQATT and SNEGSKA (reference sequence). V lost 5 bases and J lost 5, with 12 bases in between. CDR3 protein: CSARTEGTEAFF. The CDR3 nucleotides read TGCAGTGCTCGGACAGAGGGGACTGAAGCTTTCTTT.

This clonotype showed up many times. The rearrangement uses TRBV6-2 or TRBV6-3 and TRBJ1-5; 10 nucleotides agree with TRBD1. V shed 4 bases and J 0 bases; nucleotides not matched to a gene: 6. The CDR3 totals 17 residues. Germline assignment: CDR1 MNHEY and CDR2 SVGEGT. CDR3 sequence: CASSSPRDRGSNQPQHF. The CDR3 coding sequence is TGTGCCAGCAGTTCCCCCCGGGACAGGGGTAGCAATCAGCCCCAGCATTTT.

This clonotype was counted only a few times. This chain connects TRBV29-1 to TRBJ2-1; 9 nucleotides line up with TRBD2. With 6 bases clipped from V and 4 bases from J, the junction kept 7 bases outside the gene matches. The CDR3 runs to 14 residues. From germline, CDR1 is SQVTM and CDR2 ANQGSEA. The CDR3: CSVERGVLYNEQFF. CDR3 DNA: TGCAGCGTAGAGCGGGGGGTCCTATACAATGAGCAGTTCTTC.

This clonotype has ten or more counts. This rearrangement joins TRBV20-1 to TRBJ1-5; possibly TRBD1 for D (5 bases). Looked up from germline, CDR1 is DFQATT and CDR2 is SNEGSKA (reference sequence). Trimming removed 3 bases from V and 4 bases from J, with 13 bases in between. The CDR3 totals 14 residues. The CDR3 bases are TGCAGTGCTAGTTCCCGACAGAATAATCAGCCCCAGCATTTT. This sequence encodes CSASSRQNNQPQHF.